This TCR beta chain appears in the sequencing data of a study of T cell repertoires in cytomegalovirus infection. Study-wide results and limits: Carriage of CMV together with the relevant HLA was identifiable through cumulative public TCR beta family frequency. HLA-C-restricted CMV-specific TCR beta clonotypes prevailed in the ex vivo response.

TCRdb re-called the reads with MiXCR, one entry per CDR3 protein. The repertoire holds 100,000 or so distinct CDR3 sequences, with around 32% as singletons. Concerning this clonotype: As yet, its antigen is unknown.

CDR1 and CDR2 (germline): SGHNT, YYREEE (reference sequence). J lost 0 bases, V lost 3 bases, and 6 bases had no gene match. The CDR3 sequence is 17 residues long. This sequence originates from a human donor in good health (CMV status not recorded). Some clones in this sample may be carry-over from other donors' samples. The chain links TRBV5-4 to TRBJ1-4, with 9 bases matching TRBD1. Sequences were derived from CD8+ T cells from cultured PBMCs, sampled from culture after CMV antigen stimulation. The CDR3 sequence: CASSSPTGGATNEKLFF. CDR3 DNA sequence: TGTGCCAGCAGCTCCCCGACAGGGGGGGCAACTAATGAAAAACTGTTTTTT.